Presented here are 24 T cell receptor beta chains from one specimen sequenced in a study of shared clonotypes between healthy human individuals. Repertoires were generated with immunoSEQ multiplex PCR, while TCRdb's copy carries only in-frame clones and drops some. The sample holds 2 million to 2.5 million clones, 85% to 95% seen once. Sequencing used naive CD4+ T cells sorted from blood. Subset in this sample: CD45RA+ positively selected. The source is a man between 18 and 29 years old in good health.

The chain is built from TRBV19 and TRBJ1-2; D unclear. With 5 bases removed from V and 2 bases from J, the gap between germline ends came to 15 bases. This CDR3 has 15 amino acids. Germline CDR1 LNHDA, CDR2 SQIVND (reference sequence). Written as DNA, the CDR3 is TGTGCCAGTAGTGAGGCAGGAGTCCCGAACTATGGCTACACCTTC. Amino acids: CASSEAGVPNYGYTF.

Notes on this clone: This specimen includes other DNA sequences encoding the same CDR3. The genes are TRBV5-4 and TRBJ2-5; 11 bases line up with TRBD2. The germline V gene encodes CDR1 SGHNT and CDR2 YYREEE (reference sequence). The length of the CDR3 is 14 residues. After removal of 3 bases from V and 4 bases from J, the junction contained 2 bases not matched to a gene. The CDR3 reads CASSSGLAGETQYF. In DNA form, the CDR3 reads TGTGCCAGCAGCTCCGGACTAGCGGGAGAGACCCAGTACTTC.

This rearrangement joins TRBV5-6 to TRBJ1-2, with TRBD1 matching over 9 bases. CDR3 length: 13 residues. Germline CDR1 reads SGHDT; CDR2 reads YYEEEE. J lost 3 bases, V lost 3 bases, and 0 bases had no gene match. The CDR3, as DNA: TGTGCCAGCAGCTGGGACAGGGACTATGGCTACACCTTC. This sequence encodes CASSWDRDYGYTF.

The rearrangement joins TRBV6-5 to TRBJ1-4; weak D call: TRBD1 (5 bases). Per germline, CDR1 MNHEY and CDR2 SVGAGI. Between the trimmed V and J ends, which lost 2 bases and 3 bases, there was a span of 13 bases. The CDR3 is 16 residues long. The CDR3 DNA reads as TGTGCCAGCAGTTACGGGCCGACAGCCTCTAATGAAAAACTGTTTTTT. Protein sequence: CASSYGPTASNEKLFF.

The chain employs TRBV6-1 and TRBJ2-7; unclear D gene. Germline assignment: CDR1 MNHNS and CDR2 SASEGT. This CDR3 has 12 residues. V was shortened by 6 bases and J by 3 bases, with 9 bases between the two germline ends. CDR3 amino acids: CASREQNYEQYF. The DNA for the CDR3 is TGTGCCAGCAGGGAACAAAACTACGAGCAGTACTTC.

The genes are TRBV5-1 and TRBJ1-2; D is unresolved. CDR3 length: 13 amino acids. Per germline, CDR1 SGHRS and CDR2 YFSETQ. V was cut by 0 bases and J by 6 bases, with 9 bases left in between. CDR3 in DNA: TGCGCCAGCAGCTTGGGGCAGAGGAATGGCTACACCTTC. This gives the protein CASSLGQRNGYTF.

For this clone: Other DNA sequences in the same sample also yield this CDR3. The chain is built from TRBV28 and TRBJ1-2, with 10 bases identical to TRBD1. The CDR3 length is 15 residues. V shed 4 bases and J 5 bases; nucleotides not matched to a gene: 7. Germline lookup yields CDR1 MDHEN and CDR2 SYDVKM. The CDR3 nucleotides read TGTGCCAGCAGTTCCCGGGACAGGGGAGGTTATGGCTACACCTTC. Amino acids: CASSSRDRGGYGYTF.

The V and J genes are TRBV9 and TRBJ1-6, with D maybe TRBD1 (6 bases). This CDR3 region has 16 residues. Germline CDR1 reads SGDLS; CDR2 reads YYNGEE. The V and J ends lost 1 base and 8 bases respectively, with 16 bases between them. The CDR3 bases are TGTGCCAGCAGCGTATCAGGGGCGACTGGGGATTCACCCCTCCACTTT. It encodes CASSVSGATGDSPLHF.

This clone was counted only a few times. The CDR3 protein is CASSPRRAGYTF. Written as DNA, the CDR3 is TGTGCCAGCAGTCCCCGACGGGCTGGCTACACCTTC. The V gene is TRBV28, the J gene TRBJ1-2; no firm D call. V was cut by 5 bases and J by 7 bases, with 11 bases left in between. CDR1 MDHEN and CDR2 SYDVKM come from the germline V gene. This CDR3 has 12 amino acids.

This clone was counted a single time. J is TRBJ2-3 and V is TRBV11-2, with D possibly being TRBD2 (5 bases). Germline V CDR1 and CDR2: SGHAT, FQNNGV. V was pared by 0 bases and J by 4 bases, with 8 bases between. The length of the CDR3 is 14 residues. DNA of the CDR3: TGTGCCAGCAGCTTAGAAAGAGCGGCAGATACGCAGTATTTT. Amino acids: CASSLERAADTQYF.

About this clone: Other DNA sequences within the sample encode an identical CDR3. The chain joins TRBV9 to TRBJ1-6, with 7 bases aligning to TRBD1. CDR1 and CDR2 from the germline V gene are SGDLS and YYNGEE. The CDR3 has 15 amino acids. Trimming cost V 0 bases and J 4 bases; bases outside gene matches: 1. The CDR3 nucleotides read TGTGCCAGCAGCGTAGACAGGGGTTATAATTCACCCCTCCACTTT. Its protein is CASSVDRGYNSPLHF. The whole variable domain, filled in from reference TRBV9 and TRBJ1-6, reads DSGVTQTPKHLITATGQRVTLRCSPRSGDLSVYWYQQSLDQGLQFLIQYYNGEERAKGNILERFSAQQFPDLHSELNLSSLELGDSALYFCASSVDRGYNSPLHFGNGTRLTVT.

The V gene is TRBV7-9, the J gene TRBJ2-5, with TRBD1 matching 7 bases. The CDR3 consists of 15 residues. Germline CDR1 SEHNR, CDR2 FQNEAQ (reference sequence). V lost 5 bases to trimming and J lost 4 bases; unmatched junction nucleotides: 10. CDR3 region: CASSTGQAAPETQYF. The CDR3 DNA sequence: TGTGCCAGCAGCACCGGACAGGCCGCCCCAGAGACCCAGTACTTC. The whole variable domain, filled in from reference TRBV7-9 and TRBJ2-5, reads DTGVSQNPRHKITKRGQNVTFRCDPISEHNRLYWYRQTLGQGPEFLTYFQNEAQLEKSRLLSDRFSAERPKGSFSTLEIQRTEQGDSAMYLCASSTGQAAPETQYFGPGTRLLVL.

Written as DNA, the CDR3 is TGTGCCAGCAGCTTAGGGTCGAAGTATGGCTACACCTTC. It encodes CASSLGSKYGYTF. V and J are TRBV7-8 and TRBJ1-2, with D unclear. The CDR3 spans 13 residues. V lost 1 base, J lost 5 bases, and 8 bases lay in between. Germline values: CDR1 SGHVS, CDR2 FQNEAQ.

The chain links TRBV30 to TRBJ2-1; 7 nucleotides match TRBD1. From germline, CDR1 is GTSNPN and CDR2 SVGIG (reference sequence). This CDR3 has 14 residues. With V trimmed by 5 bases and J by 0 bases, 4 bases remained unmatched. CDR3 sequence (DNA): TGTGCCTGGGACCGGGACAGCTCCTACAATGAGCAGTTCTTC. Encoded protein: CAWDRDSSYNEQFF.

The CDR3 spells CASRLTSGSATDTQYF. CDR3 DNA sequence: TGTGCCAGCAGGCTGACTAGCGGGAGTGCAACAGATACGCAGTATTTT. The chain is built from TRBV2 and TRBJ2-3; 12 nucleotides agree with TRBD2. This CDR3 is 16 amino acids long. Germline CDR1 is SNHLY and CDR2 is FYNNEI. V trimming: 6 bases; J trimming: 3 bases; junction bases outside the gene matches: 7.

This sequence joins TRBV18 and TRBJ1-2, with 10 positions matching TRBD1. CDR3 length: 13 amino acids. CDR1 and CDR2 from the germline V gene are KGHSH and LQKENI. V dropped 4 bases and J dropped 7; count of bases not matched to a gene: 3. CDR3 nucleotides: TGTGCCAGCTCACTAGGGACAGGGGTTGGCTACACCTTC. It is translated as CASSLGTGVGYTF.

The chain combines TRBV6-6 with TRBJ1-1; 7 bases match TRBD1. Unmatched junction bases numbered 6, after V lost 6 bases and J lost 2 bases. Per germline, CDR1 MNHNY and CDR2 SVGAGI (reference sequence). This CDR3 comprises 14 residues. The CDR3 nucleotides are TGTGCCAGCAGCCCCCGACAGGGAAACACTGAAGCTTTCTTT. Translating gives CASSPRQGNTEAFF.

V gene TRBV19 combines with J gene TRBJ2-5, with D maybe TRBD1 (6 bases). The V and J ends lost 8 bases and 4 bases respectively, with 26 bases between them. The CDR3 contains 17 residues. CDR1 is LNHDA, CDR2 SQIVND, per germline (reference sequence). The CDR3, as DNA: TGTGCCAGTCTCTCCCCACTAGGACAGACTTTCGTAGAGACCCAGTACTTC. Protein: CASLSPLGQTFVETQYF.

This clone was seen a single time. V is TRBV6-5 and J is TRBJ2-7; 9 bases map to TRBD2. The CDR3 has 15 residues. CDR1 and CDR2 from the germline V gene are MNHEY and SVGAGI. Trimming removed 6 bases from V and 0 bases from J; junction bases left unmatched: 6. CDR3 nucleotide sequence: TGTGCCAGCAGCTTCTCTAGCGGGGCCTCCTACGAGCAGTACTTC. Amino acids: CASSFSSGASYEQYF.

The chain recombines TRBV28 with TRBJ2-1, with no clear D. The CDR3 sequence is 16 residues long. The germline V gene encodes CDR1 MDHEN and CDR2 SYDVKM. The V and J ends lost 3 bases and 0 bases respectively, with 12 bases between them. The CDR3 loop reads CASSFTVGSSYNEQFF. DNA for the CDR3: TGTGCCAGCAGTTTTACAGTGGGAAGCTCCTACAATGAGCAGTTCTTC.

The rearrangement links TRBV9 to TRBJ1-2; no reliable D call. Trimming stripped 4 bases from V and 4 bases from J, with 17 bases between. The CDR3 has 15 amino acids. The germline V gene encodes CDR1 SGDLS and CDR2 YYNGEE. CDR3 in amino acids: CASSPTPEESYGYTF. The DNA of the CDR3 is TGTGCCAGCAGCCCCACCCCGGAGGAATCCTATGGCTACACCTTC.

The chain carries TRBV5-4 and TRBJ2-1, with 13 bases matching TRBD2. V shed 4 bases, J shed 9 bases, and the junction held 7 bases outside the gene matches. Germline-derived CDR1 and CDR2 are SGHNT and YYREEE (reference sequence). CDR3 length equals 15 residues. The CDR3 nucleotides read TGTGCCAGCAGCGAGCGGACTAGCGGGGGTACTGAGCAGTTCTTC. Amino acid sequence: CASSERTSGGTEQFF.

This clone was observed once. This chain connects TRBV5-6 to TRBJ2-1, with D uncertain. From germline, CDR1 is SGHDT and CDR2 YYEEEE. Trimming took 4 bases from V and 0 from J, leaving 8 bases between them. The CDR3 is made up of 14 amino acids. The chain's CDR3 is CASSPPSSYNEQFF. CDR3 in DNA: TGTGCCAGCAGCCCCCCCTCCTCCTACAATGAGCAGTTCTTC.

Regarding this clone: Other DNA sequences in the same sample also yield this CDR3. This chain uses TRBV18 with TRBJ2-7; 7 bases fit TRBD1. The germline V gene encodes CDR1 KGHSH and CDR2 LQKENI. The CDR3 runs to 15 residues. The V segment lost 3 bases and the J segment 3 bases; nucleotides outside the gene matches: 8. The CDR3 bases are TGTGCCAGCTCACCTACAGGGGACGGTTACTACGAGCAGTACTTC. This translates into CASSPTGDGYYEQYF.